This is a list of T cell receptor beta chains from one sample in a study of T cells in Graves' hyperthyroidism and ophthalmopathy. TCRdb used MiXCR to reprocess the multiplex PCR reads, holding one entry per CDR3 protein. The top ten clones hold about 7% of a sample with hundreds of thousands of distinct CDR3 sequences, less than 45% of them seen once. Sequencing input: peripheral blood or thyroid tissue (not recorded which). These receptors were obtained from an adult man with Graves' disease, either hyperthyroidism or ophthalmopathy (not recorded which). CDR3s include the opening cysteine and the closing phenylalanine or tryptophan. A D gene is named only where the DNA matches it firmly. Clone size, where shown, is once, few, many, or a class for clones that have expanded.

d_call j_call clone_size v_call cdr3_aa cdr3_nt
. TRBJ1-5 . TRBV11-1 CASSERGAGSQPQHF TGTGCCAGCAGTGAAAGAGGGGCCGGGAGTCAGCCCCAGCATTTT
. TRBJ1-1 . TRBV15 CATSQEPNTEAFF TGTGCCACCAGCCAAGAACCGAACACTGAAGCTTTCTTT
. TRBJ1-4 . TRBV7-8 CASSVNNEKLFF TGTGCCAGCAGCGTTAATAATGAAAAACTGTTTTTT
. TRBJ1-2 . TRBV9 CASSVAEGQRVYGYTF TGTGCCAGCAGCGTAGCGGAAGGACAGCGAGTCTATGGCTACACCTTC
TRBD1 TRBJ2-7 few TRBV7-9 CASSSAILRDRGDYEQYF TGTGCCAGCAGCTCAGCCATCCTCCGGGACAGGGGGGACTACGAGCAGTACTTC
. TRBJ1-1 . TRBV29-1 CSVVIRVKTMNTEAFF TGCAGCGTTGTAATAAGGGTGAAAACCATGAACACTGAAGCTTTCTTT
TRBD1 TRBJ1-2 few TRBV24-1 CATSDYSGTGGGYTF TGTGCCACCAGTGATTACTCCGGGACAGGGGGCGGCTACACCTTC
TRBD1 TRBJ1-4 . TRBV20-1 CSARDRAGQSNEKLFF TGCAGTGCTAGAGATCGGGCGGGACAGTCTAATGAAAAACTGTTTTTT
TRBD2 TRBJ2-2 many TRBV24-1 CATSAQRAGGLTGELFF TGTGCCACCAGTGCCCAGAGAGCGGGAGGGCTGACCGGGGAGCTGTTTTTT
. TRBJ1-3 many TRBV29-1 CSVDGSDSGNTIYF TGCAGCGTTGACGGCAGTGACTCTGGAAACACCATATATTTT
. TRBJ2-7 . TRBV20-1 CSARQGFLSSYEQYF TGCAGTGCTAGACAGGGGTTCCTTAGCTCCTACGAGCAGTACTTC
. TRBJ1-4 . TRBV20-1 CSARDRGAGAREKLFF TGCAGTGCTAGAGATAGAGGGGCAGGGGCTCGTGAAAAACTGTTTTTT
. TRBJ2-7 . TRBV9 CASSVGAISHHEQYF TGTGCCAGCAGCGTAGGGGCGATTAGTCACCACGAGCAGTACTTC
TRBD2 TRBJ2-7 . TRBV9 CASSVSGVGYYEQYF TGTGCCAGCAGCGTGAGCGGGGTAGGATACTACGAGCAGTACTTC
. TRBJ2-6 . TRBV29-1 CSVDDSVLTF TGCAGCGTTGATGACAGCGTCCTGACTTTC
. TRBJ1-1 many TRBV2 CASSPGRTNTEAFF TGCGCCAGCAGTCCTGGACGGACAAACACTGAAGCTTTCTTT
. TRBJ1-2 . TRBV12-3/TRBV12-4 CASSLSDSGYTF TGTGCCAGCAGTTTATCAGATTCTGGCTACACCTTC
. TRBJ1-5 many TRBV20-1 CSAAVGWGNQPQHF TGCAGTGCCGCGGTGGGGTGGGGCAATCAGCCCCAGCATTTT
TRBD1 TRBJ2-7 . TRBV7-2 CASSLRGLEQYF TGTGCCAGCAGCCTGAGGGGGCTCGAGCAGTACTTC
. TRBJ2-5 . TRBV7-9 CASSLGQRGPPETQYF TGTGCTAGCAGCTTGGGACAACGGGGACCCCCAGAGACCCAGTACTTC
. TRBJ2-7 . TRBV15 CATSRDTRQYF TGTGCCACCAGCAGAGATACGCGGCAGTACTTC
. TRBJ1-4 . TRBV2 CATPGGTNGKLFF TGTGCCACCCCAGGAGGGACTAATGGAAAACTGTTTTTT
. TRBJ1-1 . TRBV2 CASSPRPTMNTEAFF TGTGCCAGCTCACCTAGACCTACCATGAACACTGAAGCTTTCTTT
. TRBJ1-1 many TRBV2 CASSDTGISNTEAFF TGTGCCAGCAGTGATACAGGGATATCGAACACTGAAGCTTTCTTT
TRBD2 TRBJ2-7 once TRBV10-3 CAISESKGLASYYEQYF TGTGCCATCAGTGAGTCGAAGGGACTAGCTTCATACTACGAGCAGTACTTC
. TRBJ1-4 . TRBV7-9 CASSSRLQDSEKLFF TGTGCCAGCAGCTCTCGACTCCAGGACAGCGAAAAACTGTTTTTT
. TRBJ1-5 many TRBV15 CATSRVRADSNQPQHF TGTGCCACCAGCAGAGTACGGGCCGATAGCAATCAGCCCCAGCATTTT
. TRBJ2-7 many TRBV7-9 CASSQGAYEQYF TGTGCCAGCAGCCAAGGGGCCTACGAGCAGTACTTC
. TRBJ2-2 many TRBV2 CASSEATSGTGELFF TGTGCCAGCAGTGAAGCTACATCTGGCACCGGGGAGCTGTTTTTT
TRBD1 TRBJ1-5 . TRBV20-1 CSARDGGTGRQPQHF TGCAGTGCTAGAGATGGGGGGACAGGGCGACAGCCCCAGCATTTT
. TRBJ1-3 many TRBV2 CASSYGRISGNTIYF TGTGCCAGCAGTTATGGTCGGATCTCTGGAAACACCATATATTTT
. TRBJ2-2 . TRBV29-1 CSVEISNTGELFF TGCAGCGTTGAAATCAGTAACACCGGGGAGCTGTTTTTT
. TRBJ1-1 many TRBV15 CATSRDPGHTEAFF TGTGCCACCAGCAGAGATCCGGGGCACACTGAAGCTTTCTTT
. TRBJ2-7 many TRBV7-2 CASSLSPGSKSVEQYF TGTGCCAGCAGCTTATCCCCGGGTAGTAAGTCTGTCGAGCAGTACTTC
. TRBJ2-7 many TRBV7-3 CASSLRPGEGEQYF TGTGCCAGCAGCTTAAGGCCAGGGGAGGGCGAGCAGTACTTC
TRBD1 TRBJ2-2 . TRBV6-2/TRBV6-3 CASSWDSITGELFF TGTGCCAGCAGTTGGGACAGTATAACCGGGGAGCTGTTTTTT
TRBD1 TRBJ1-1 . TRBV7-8 CASSSDRGQRNTEAFF TGTGCCAGCAGTTCCGACAGGGGGCAAAGGAACACTGAAGCTTTCTTT
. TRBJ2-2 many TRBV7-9 CASSSVGTGELFF TGTGCCAGCAGCTCTGTGGGCACCGGGGAGCTGTTTTTT
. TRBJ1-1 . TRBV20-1 CSARAWTANTEAFF TGCAGTGCTAGAGCGTGGACAGCGAACACTGAAGCTTTCTTT